The T cell receptor beta chain described here comes from a study of blood T cells in healthy people across ages. A second PCR of 7 to 11 cycles used a sample-barcoded 5' primer and a J-beta primer mix. One entry per CDR3 protein results from TCRdb running MiXCR on the 5' RACE reads. The sample lists about a million distinct CDR3 sequences, 48% occurring once. The germline V gene encodes CDR1 PRHDT and CDR2 FYEKMQ (reference sequence). CDR3 length: 16 residues. V shed 3 bases and J shed 6 bases, with 17 bases lying between them. Findings and limits, study-wide: Naive T cell percentage and TCR beta diversity correlated strongly.

This clonotype was recorded a few times. Its target is not known. The rearrangement joins TRBV13 to TRBJ2-2; D is possibly TRBD2 (5 bases). The clonotype comes from a man aged 30-40 years in good health. The sequenced sample was blood. The chain's CDR3 is CASSFVFEGSAGELFF. The DNA for the CDR3 is TGTGCCAGCAGCTTCGTTTTTGAGGGTAGCGCCGGGGAGCTGTTTTTT. Complete variable domain (other parts from reference TRBV13 and TRBJ2-2): AAGVIQSPRHLIKEKRETATLKCYPIPRHDTVYWYQQGPGQDPQFLISFYEKMQSDKGSIPDRFSAQQFSDYHSELNMSSLELGDSALYFCASSFVFEGSAGELFFGEGSRLTVL.